This note documents a single T cell receptor (beta chain) sequence. CDR1 SGHRS and CDR2 YFSETQ come from the germline V gene. The germline V and J ends were trimmed by 0 bases and 2 bases, with 10 bases remaining between them. There are 15 residues in the CDR3. The repertoire was sequenced with immunoSEQ multiplex PCR; TCRdb's copy has only in-frame clones and lacks some. The table records over 150,000 clones, 70% to 85% of them present only once. This specimen comes from a study of blood T cell repertoires in COVID-19. At the level of the study: Whether acute or convalescent, the COVID-19 samples came from the United States, Italy and Spain. PBMCs, B-cell-depleted T cells, or T cells provided the cDNA or gDNA that made up the material.

This chain connects TRBV5-1 to TRBJ2-3; possibly TRBD2 for D (5 bases). What was sequenced was peripheral blood. The sequence was obtained from a human donor in a cohort sampled during active COVID-19. CDR3 sequence (DNA): TGCGCCAGCAGCTTGGCCTCCGGGGTCACAGATACGCAGTATTTT. It translates to CASSLASGVTDTQYF.